These 30 T cell receptor beta chains were sequenced from one sample in a study of blood T cell repertoires in COVID-19. Sequencing was performed with immunoSEQ multiplex PCR; in TCRdb, only in-frame clones are kept and a portion is missing. The sample records 180,000 or so clones, over 75% being singletons. The sample comprised peripheral blood. These receptors originate from a man in his fifties who had recovered from COVID-19.

The V and J genes are TRBV7-9 and TRBJ2-7; 8 nucleotides align to TRBD2. Germline CDR1 is SEHNR and CDR2 is FQNEAQ (reference sequence). The CDR3 spans 14 residues. V trimming: 5 bases; J trimming: 6 bases; junction bases outside the gene matches: 9. The CDR3 loop reads CASSQASGSTEQYF. The CDR3, as DNA: TGTGCCAGCAGCCAGGCCAGCGGGAGTACCGAGCAGTACTTC. The full variable domain, in which reference TRBV7-9 and TRBJ2-7 provide the parts outside the CDR3, is DTGVSQNPRHKITKRGQNVTFRCDPISEHNRLYWYRQTLGQGPEFLTYFQNEAQLEKSRLLSDRFSAERPKGSFSTLEIQRTEQGDSAMYLCASSQASGSTEQYFGPGTRLTVT.

This clone showed up just once. J is TRBJ2-3 and V is TRBV20-1, with TRBD2 identical over 7 bases. The trim removed 3 bases at V and 3 bases at J, leaving 6 bases unmatched. This CDR3 contains 14 residues. Germline CDR1 is DFQATT and CDR2 is SNEGSKA (reference sequence). Here the CDR3 DNA reads TGCAGTGCTAGTCGGCTAGCGGTAACAGATACGCAGTATTTT. Its protein is CSASRLAVTDTQYF.

The rearrangement joins TRBV3-1 (or the pseudogene TRBV3-2) to TRBJ1-2, with unresolved D. Trimming shortened V by 0 bases and J by 8 bases, and 16 bases separated the two germline ends. Germline CDR1 and CDR2: LGHDT and YNNKEL (reference sequence). This CDR3 spans 15 amino acids. Here the CDR3 reads CASSQDNGGSGGYTF. Written as DNA, the CDR3 is TGTGCCAGCAGCCAAGATAATGGCGGATCTGGCGGCTACACCTTC.

The sample holds one count of this clone. The chain combines TRBV11-3 with TRBJ2-1, with D perhaps matching TRBD1 (5 bases). CDR3 length: 13 amino acids. Trimming removed 3 bases at V and 7 bases at J, with 10 bases between. The germline V gene encodes CDR1 SGHNT and CDR2 YENEEA. CDR3 sequence reads: CASSFSQGNEQFF. In nucleotides, the CDR3 is TGTGCCAGCAGCTTCTCGCAGGGTAATGAGCAGTTCTTC.

This clone was detected only once. This chain links TRBV5-1 with TRBJ2-5; 10 nucleotides line up with TRBD2. The germline V gene has CDR1 SGHRS and CDR2 YFSETQ. The V segment lost 7 bases and the J segment 4 bases; nucleotides outside the gene matches: 1. The CDR3 is 12 amino acids. This chain's CDR3 is CASQREGETQYF. CDR3 coding DNA: TGCGCCAGCCAGCGGGAGGGAGAGACCCAGTACTTC.

The chain couples TRBV2 to TRBJ1-3, with 7 nucleotides matching TRBD1. There are 16 residues in the CDR3. Germline trimming cut 6 bases from V and 0 bases from J; bases unmatched to any gene: 8. Per the germline V gene, CDR1 is SNHLY and CDR2 is FYNNEI. In DNA, the CDR3 is TGTGCCAGCAGCCAAGTTGGGACAGTCTCTGGAAACACCATATATTTT. Translated, it gives CASSQVGTVSGNTIYF.

The chain is built from TRBV24-1 and TRBJ2-5; tentative D call: TRBD2 (6 bases). This CDR3 is built from 13 residues. V lost 6 bases and J lost 5, with 12 bases in between. Germline lookup yields CDR1 KGHDR and CDR2 SFDVKD. CDR3 in DNA: TGTGCCACCAGTTCGGGCGGGGCGGAGACCCAGTACTTC. It is translated as CATSSGGAETQYF.

The chain recombines TRBV19 with TRBJ2-5, with 11 bases lining up with TRBD2. V lost 6 bases and J lost 4; bases outside the gene matches: 7. This CDR3 contains 15 residues. Germline CDR1 LNHDA, CDR2 SQIVND (reference sequence). The CDR3 DNA is TGTGCCAGTAGAAAACTAGCGGGAGAGAGAGAGACCCAGTACTTC. Residues: CASRKLAGERETQYF.

CDR3 loop: CASSYLSGTTEYEQYF. For the CDR3, the DNA is TGTGCCAGCAGTTACCTTTCTGGCACTACTGAGTACGAGCAGTACTTC. The V call is TRBV6-2 or TRBV6-3, the J call TRBJ2-7, with D hard to call. The germline V gene has CDR1 MNHEY and CDR2 SVGEGT. Between the trimmed V and J ends, which lost 2 bases and 4 bases, there was a span of 18 bases. This CDR3 contains 16 residues.

The V call is TRBV27, the J call TRBJ2-1, with D perhaps matching TRBD2 (6 bases). The length of the CDR3 is 16 residues. Germline CDR1 reads MNHEY; CDR2 reads SMNVEV (reference sequence). V lost 6 bases, J lost 1 base, and 16 bases lay in between. DNA for the CDR3: TGTGCCAGCAGCACTTCCGCGGGAAATTCCTACAATGAGCAGTTCTTC. It is translated as CASSTSAGNSYNEQFF.

The J gene is TRBJ2-7, the V gene TRBV4-3; 8 nucleotides align to TRBD1. The CDR3 length is 15 residues. Germline CDR1 LGHNA, CDR2 YSLEER. The V gene end was trimmed by 0 bases and the J gene end by 5 bases; junction bases not matched to a gene: 6. The CDR3 DNA reads TGCGCCAGCAGCCAAGAGACAGGGGTTAGGAACGAGCAGTACTTC. It encodes CASSQETGVRNEQYF.

As regards this clone: The junction shows a germline mismatch at one end, possibly a read error. The chain combines TRBV5-1 with TRBJ1-2; weak D call: TRBD1 (5 bases). Per germline, CDR1 SGHRS and CDR2 YFSETQ. The CDR3 is made up of 13 amino acids. DNA for the CDR3: TGCGCCAGCAGCCCCCGCCAGGGAGGTTCCCCCTACTTC. Translated, it gives CASSPRQGGSPYF.

This clone has only a few counts. The J gene is TRBJ2-1, the V gene TRBV7-2; D is uncertain. The CDR3 runs to 14 residues. V was cut by 1 base and J by 7 bases, with 11 bases left in between. The V gene's germline CDR1 is SGHTA and CDR2 FQGNSA. CDR3 in amino acids: CASSLGLGGNEQFF. The CDR3 region has the DNA TGTGCCAGCAGCTTAGGTCTCGGCGGAAATGAGCAGTTCTTC. The entire variable domain, with the rest obtained from reference TRBV7-2 and TRBJ2-1, is as follows: GAGVSQSPSNKVTEKGKDVELRCDPISGHTALYWYRQSLGQGLEFLIYFQGNSAPDKSGLPSDRFSAERTGGSVSTLTIQRTQQEDSAVYLCASSLGLGGNEQFFGPGTRLTVL.

The rearrangement links TRBV19 to TRBJ1-3; 9 bases fit TRBD1. Trimming took 4 bases from V and 3 from J; bases not matched to a gene: 1. CDR1 is LNHDA, CDR2 SQIVND, per germline (reference sequence). The CDR3 loop spans 14 amino acids. The CDR3 sequence is CASSNRGLGNTIYF. The CDR3, as DNA: TGTGCCAGTAGTAACAGGGGGCTTGGAAACACCATATATTTT.

V is TRBV12-3 or TRBV12-4 and J is TRBJ2-7; no definite D call. The CDR3 contains 13 residues. Deletions cut 2 bases from V and 3 bases from J, with 8 bases between. The CDR3, as DNA: TGTGCCAGCAGTTTAAGTAGAGGCTACGAGCAGTACTTC. Its translation: CASSLSRGYEQYF.

The genes are TRBV2 and TRBJ2-7, with TRBD1 identical over 11 bases. The germline V gene encodes CDR1 SNHLY and CDR2 FYNNEI. The V gene end was trimmed by 1 base and the J gene end by 2 bases; junction bases not matched to a gene: 1. The CDR3 consists of 15 residues. CDR3 loop: CASSEGTGGTYEQYF. The CDR3 DNA is TGTGCCAGCAGTGAAGGGACAGGGGGCACCTACGAGCAGTACTTC.

V and J are TRBV5-1 and TRBJ2-1; 12 positions match TRBD2. From germline, CDR1 is SGHRS and CDR2 YFSETQ. J lost 10 bases, V lost 4 bases, and 9 bases had no gene match. The length of the CDR3 is 15 residues. CDR3 residues: CASSRGLAGNEEQFF. Here the CDR3 DNA reads TGCGCCAGCAGCAGAGGACTAGCGGGAAACGAGGAGCAGTTCTTC.

The CDR3 DNA reads as TGTGCCAGAAGCTTGAAGTATCCGGGACAGGGAATTTCTGGGGCCAACGTCCTGACTTTC. Amino acid sequence: CARSLKYPGQGISGANVLTF. The chain uses TRBV5-3 and TRBJ2-6; 9 bases align to TRBD1. TRBV5-3 is annotated as an ORF whose role is uncertain. This CDR3 is 20 amino acids long. Unmatched junction bases numbered 12, after V lost 1 base and J lost 1 base.

The chain has TRBV9 and TRBJ2-1; a possible D gene is TRBD2 (5 bases). The CDR3 spans 13 residues. Trimming took off 4 bases at V and 6 bases at J, with 11 bases between the two ends. Per germline, CDR1 SGDLS and CDR2 YYNGEE. CDR3 DNA sequence: TGTGCCAGCAGCACCACGGGGTCCAATGAGCAGTTCTTC. It codes for CASSTTGSNEQFF.

CDR3 DNA sequence: TGTGCCAGTCAACCAACTCTTCGGTTCGATTACGATGAGCAGTTCTTC. Protein product: CASQPTLRFDYDEQFF. The chain recombines TRBV19 with TRBJ2-1, with D unresolved. Germline values: CDR1 LNHDA, CDR2 SQIVND (reference sequence). This CDR3 has 16 residues. V was shortened by 8 bases and J by 8 bases, with 25 bases between the two germline ends.

The chain couples TRBV7-9 to TRBJ2-1; TRBD1 matches at 10 bases. V dropped 5 bases and J dropped 4; count of bases not matched to a gene: 14. Germline CDR1 is SEHNR and CDR2 is FQNEAQ (reference sequence). The CDR3 is 18 residues long. The CDR3 region has the DNA TGTGCCAGCAGCCTCCGGGACAGGGGCCCCGCAGATTACAATGAGCAGTTCTTC. Its translation is CASSLRDRGPADYNEQFF.

J is TRBJ1-2 and V is TRBV15, with a possible D match to TRBD1 (5 bases). The CDR3 is made up of 15 amino acids. From germline, CDR1 is LNHNV and CDR2 YYDKDF (reference sequence). V lost 6 bases to trimming and J lost 2 bases, with 16 bases between them. This chain's CDR3 is CATSLTGAPNYGYTF. In DNA, the CDR3 is TGTGCCACCAGTCTCACAGGAGCACCGAACTATGGCTACACCTTC.

The CDR3 loop reads CASGLSQLSGYTF. The DNA for the CDR3 is TGTGCTAGTGGTTTGTCACAATTATCTGGCTACACCTTC. The chain employs TRBV12-5 and TRBJ1-2; D ambiguous. Per germline, CDR1 LGHNT and CDR2 FRNRAP. Trimming took 2 bases from V and 7 from J, leaving 11 bases between them. The CDR3 sequence is 13 residues long.

The CDR3 here is CASSLGLGRYEQYF. CDR3 nucleotides: TGCGCCAGCAGCTTGGGGTTGGGCAGATACGAGCAGTACTTC. V and J are TRBV5-1 and TRBJ2-7, with D uncertain. This CDR3 contains 14 residues. Deletions cut 0 bases from V and 4 bases from J, with 11 bases between. Germline V gives CDR1 SGHRS, CDR2 YFSETQ.

This rearrangement joins TRBV19 to TRBJ2-1, with D hard to call. The CDR3 runs 15 residues. Germline V gives CDR1 LNHDA, CDR2 SQIVND (reference sequence). The V and J ends lost 3 bases and 7 bases respectively, with 16 bases between them. The CDR3 loop reads CASSINIGGVNEQFF. Here the CDR3 DNA reads TGTGCCAGTAGTATTAACATCGGCGGAGTTAATGAGCAGTTCTTC.

The CDR3 DNA reads as TGTGCCAGCAGCGCTAGTGTATCATGGGGACAGGGAGTCATGCAGCCCCAGCATTTT. It yields the protein CASSASVSWGQGVMQPQHF. The chain employs TRBV5-5 and TRBJ1-5, with 9 bases lining up with TRBD1. V was pared by 4 bases and J by 7 bases, with 21 bases of the junction left unmatched. The CDR3 runs to 19 residues. CDR1 and CDR2 from the germline V gene are SGHKS and YYEKEE (reference sequence).

This sequence joins TRBV12-3 or TRBV12-4 and TRBJ2-1; TRBD2 matches at 7 bases. V shed 3 bases and J 8 bases; nucleotides not matched to a gene: 4. The CDR3 totals 13 residues. The CDR3, as DNA: TGTGCCAGCAGTTTTAGTGGGGGGGATGAGCAGTTCTTC. It codes for CASSFSGGDEQFF.

The CDR3 spells CASSLSGQGVDEQFF. The CDR3 DNA reads as TGCGCCAGCAGCTTGTCGGGACAGGGGGTCGATGAGCAGTTCTTC. The genes are TRBV5-1 and TRBJ2-1; 11 nucleotides line up with TRBD1. The CDR3 has 15 amino acids. V gave up 1 base and J gave up 8 bases; unmatched junction bases: 5. Germline loops: CDR1 SGHRS, CDR2 YFSETQ.

The chain recombines TRBV19 with TRBJ2-7; 7 nucleotides match TRBD2. V was pared by 8 bases and J by 2 bases, with 24 bases of the junction left unmatched. Per the germline V gene, CDR1 is LNHDA and CDR2 is SQIVND (reference sequence). The CDR3 loop spans 19 amino acids. DNA of the CDR3: TGTGCCAGTTTGGATTTCGTTTGGGCCCGCGTTGGGGGGGCCTACGAGCAGTACTTC. Encoded protein: CASLDFVWARVGGAYEQYF.

CDR3 sequence reads: CATSSLGDTEAFF. The CDR3 coding sequence is TGTGCCACCAGCAGCCTAGGGGACACTGAAGCTTTCTTT. V gene TRBV24-1 combines with J gene TRBJ1-1; possibly TRBD1 for D (5 bases). The germline gives CDR1 KGHDR, CDR2 SFDVKD. V lost 7 bases, J lost 3 bases, and 11 bases lay in between. This CDR3 is 13 amino acids long.